The 26 T cell receptor beta chains reported below all come from one sample, sequenced in a study of molecular identifiers for immune sequencing clone quantification. Each CDR3 protein gets one entry after TCRdb re-called the PCR reads with MiXCR. In the table there are approximately 630,000 distinct CDR3 sequences, 25% of which are singletons. Material for sequencing was naive CD8+ T cells from blood, with Jurkat cell RNA spiked in. Regarding subset: FACS-sorted CD8+CD4-CCR7+CD45RA+ naive T cells. These receptors all stem from a human donor in good health. Some libraries in this study had Jurkat cell RNA spiked in.

As for this clonotype: This may be a read error: a much more frequent sequence differs by one nucleotide. The J gene is TRBJ2-7, the V gene TRBV7-9, with 9 bases fitting TRBD1. The CDR3 has 14 amino acids. CDR1 and CDR2 from the germline V gene are SEHNR and FQNEAQ (reference sequence). The CDR3 nucleotides read TGTGCCAGCAGCGCTCCGGACAGGGGTGACGAGCAGCACTTC. Protein: CASSAPDRGDEQHF.

This clonotype has a handful of counts. The chain recombines TRBV14 with TRBJ2-7, with 9 bases that match TRBD2. The trim removed 1 base at V and 1 base at J, leaving 5 bases unmatched. The CDR3 sequence is 16 residues long. Germline-derived CDR1 and CDR2 are SGHDN and FVKESK. This CDR3 is CASSQAGLAISYEQYF. CDR3 coding DNA: TGTGCCAGCAGCCAAGCCGGACTAGCGATATCCTACGAGCAGTACTTC.

This clonotype was seen more than once but under ten times. The chain combines TRBV12-3 or TRBV12-4 with TRBJ2-3, with TRBD2 matching over 13 bases. The trim removed 3 bases at V and 4 bases at J, leaving 4 bases unmatched. The CDR3 covers 16 residues. The CDR3 region has the DNA TGTGCCAGCAGTTTTGTACTAGCGGGGGGGCCAGATACGCAGTATTTT. It is translated as CASSFVLAGGPDTQYF.

About this clonotype itself: A read error may account for a junction end that differs from germline. The V and J genes are TRBV5-5 and TRBJ2-3; 11 nucleotides align to TRBD2. The CDR3 is 15 residues long. Germline V gene data show CDR1 as SGHKS and CDR2 as YYEKEE (reference sequence). CDR3 sequence (DNA): TGTGCCAGCCGCTTAACTAGCGGGGGAACAGATACGCAGAATTTT. Protein: CASRLTSGGTDTQNF. Full variable domain (remainder filled in from reference TRBV5-5 and TRBJ2-3): DAGVTQSPTHLIKTRGQQVTLRCSPISGHKSVSWYQQVLGQGPQFIFQYYEKEERGRGNFPDRFSARQFPNYSSELNVNALLLGDSALYLCASRLTSGGTDTQNFGPGTRLTVL.

This clonotype was counted ten times or more. V is TRBV7-6 and J is TRBJ1-4; weak D call: TRBD1 (6 bases). The CDR3 consists of 14 residues. Trimming left V 5 bases short and J 4 bases short, with 11 bases between. The V gene's germline CDR1 is SGHVS and CDR2 FNYEAQ. DNA of the CDR3: TGTGCCAGCAGCCCGACAGGATTTAATGAAAAACTGTTTTTT. It codes for CASSPTGFNEKLFF.

This clonotype was found many times. The rearrangement links TRBV7-2 to TRBJ2-3; 10 positions agree with TRBD1. CDR3 length: 15 residues. Losses at the gene ends were 5 bases for V and 3 bases for J; bases not matched to a gene: 5. Germline V gives CDR1 SGHTA, CDR2 FQGNSA. The CDR3, as DNA: TGTGCCAGCAGCGCCGGGACAGGGGCTACAGATACGCAGTATTTT. This encodes CASSAGTGATDTQYF.

In this sample, this clonotype turned up many times. The chain combines TRBV4-3 with TRBJ2-7, with D uncertain. This CDR3 comprises 15 residues. The germline gives CDR1 LGHNA, CDR2 YSLEER. Trimming left V 0 bases short and J 3 bases short, with 12 bases between. CDR3 protein: CASSQDANGYYEQYF. In DNA form, the CDR3 reads TGCGCCAGCAGCCAAGATGCAAATGGCTACTACGAGCAGTACTTC.

Turning to this clonotype: The junction differs from germline at one of its ends, possibly a read error. V is TRBV6-5 and J is TRBJ2-5; TRBD2 agrees at 11 bases. The CDR3 contains 18 residues. Looked up from germline, CDR1 is MNHEY and CDR2 is SVGAGI. The CDR3: CASSFTTIAGGPGETHYF. In DNA, the CDR3 is TGTGCCAGCAGTTTTACCACCATAGCGGGAGGGCCGGGGGAGACCCATTACTTC.

This clonotype was seen at least ten times. CDR3 sequence: CASSQSLTDTQYF. The CDR3 DNA sequence: TGTGCCAGTAGCCAATCCCTCACAGATACGCAGTATTTT. The chain is built from TRBV19 and TRBJ2-3, with D hard to call. Germline V lookup: CDR1 LNHDA, CDR2 SQIVND (reference sequence). The ends were cut back, 6 bases at V and 2 bases at J, with 9 bases in the middle. There are 13 residues in the CDR3.

This clonotype was recorded at least ten times. This chain's CDR3 is CASSRRQKMNTEAFF. CDR3 coding DNA: TGTGCCAGCAGTCGACGACAGAAAATGAACACTGAAGCTTTCTTT. The J gene is TRBJ1-1, the V gene TRBV5-6, with D perhaps matching TRBD1 (5 bases). The CDR3 contains 15 residues. The V gene's germline CDR1 is SGHDT and CDR2 YYEEEE. V shed 5 bases and J shed 0 bases, with 14 bases lying between them.

This clonotype was counted ten times or more. The chain recombines TRBV5-5 with TRBJ2-7; perhaps TRBD2 as D (6 bases). Trimming took off 2 bases at V and 7 bases at J, with 10 bases between the two ends. CDR3 length: 12 amino acids. Germline assignment: CDR1 SGHKS and CDR2 YYEKEE (reference sequence). Here the CDR3 reads CASSFSGDEQYF. The CDR3 nucleotides read TGTGCCAGCAGCTTTTCGGGAGATGAGCAGTACTTC.

This clonotype was recorded many times. V gene TRBV12-5 combines with J gene TRBJ1-5, with TRBD1 identical over 9 bases. Trimming removed 0 bases from V and 1 base from J; junction bases left unmatched: 16. CDR3 length: 21 amino acids. Per germline, CDR1 LGHNT and CDR2 FRNRAP. The CDR3 DNA reads as TGTGCTAGTGGTTTGGTAGGAGGATGGACAGGGGAAGATGAAAGCAATCAGCCCCAGCATTTT. This sequence encodes CASGLVGGWTGEDESNQPQHF.

Only a few counts were recorded for this clonotype. A much bigger clone sits one base away, suggesting this may be a read error. The chain recombines TRBV23-1 with TRBJ1-5, with D unresolved. TRBV23-1 is noted as an ORF with a role that remains uncertain. This CDR3 is 15 amino acids long. The CDR3 sequence: CASSQYNGSNLPQHF. CDR3 sequence (DNA): TGCGCCAGCAGTCAATATAACGGAAGCAATCTGCCCCAGCATTTT.

The CDR3 DNA reads TGTGCCAGCAGGAGCAGGGGATTCACTGAAGCTTTCTTT. It is translated as CASRSRGFTEAFF. The genes are TRBV2 and TRBJ1-1; perhaps TRBD1 as D (6 bases). This CDR3 contains 13 residues. Germline CDR1 and CDR2: SNHLY and FYNNEI. V was trimmed by 6 bases and J by 4 bases, leaving 12 bases between them.

The sample holds many counts of this clonotype. This chain connects TRBV5-8 to TRBJ1-5; D ambiguous. Germline V lookup: CDR1 SGHTS, CDR2 YDEGEE. This CDR3 has 14 amino acids. V was clipped by 1 base and J by 7 bases, with 12 bases between them. The CDR3 DNA sequence: TGTGCCAGCAGCTTGTGGGAGGGCGGCCAGCCCCAGCATTTT. It translates to CASSLWEGGQPQHF.

Only one count was recorded for this clonotype. J is TRBJ2-3 and V is TRBV30, with 8 bases aligning to TRBD2. Germline CDR1 is GTSNPN and CDR2 is SVGIG (reference sequence). The V gene end was trimmed by 8 bases and the J gene end by 4 bases; junction bases not matched to a gene: 14. CDR3 length: 15 amino acids. CDR3 nucleotides: TGTGCCCTTCATCAGGACGGGGGGGCCCCAGATACGCAGTATTTT. Translating it yields CALHQDGGAPDTQYF.

V is TRBV30 and J is TRBJ1-2; TRBD1 is a possible D gene (5 bases). Germline lookup yields CDR1 GTSNPN and CDR2 SVGIG (reference sequence). V lost 3 bases to trimming and J lost 2 bases, with 16 bases between them. CDR3 size: 15 residues. The CDR3: CAWRIDSSFNYGYTF. CDR3 nucleotides: TGTGCCTGGAGGATAGACAGCTCATTCAACTATGGCTACACCTTC.

On this clonotype: A junction end diverges from the germline sequence, so it may reflect a read error. The chain combines TRBV7-9 with TRBJ2-7, with TRBD1 matching 8 bases. The germline CDR1 and CDR2 sequences are SEHNR and FQNEAQ (reference sequence). This CDR3 contains 15 residues. The CDR3: CASSSGDRQAYGQYF. The DNA for the CDR3 is TGTGCCAGCAGCTCAGGGGACAGGCAGGCCTACGGGCAGTACTTC. The full variable domain, rest sourced from reference TRBV7-9 and TRBJ2-7, is DTGVSQNPRHKITKRGQNVTFRCDPISEHNRLYWYRQTLGQGPEFLTYFQNEAQLEKSRLLSDRFSAERPKGSFSTLEIQRTEQGDSAMYLCASSSGDRQAYGQYFGPGTRLTVT.

This clonotype was counted between two and nine times. J is TRBJ2-3 and V is TRBV12-3 or TRBV12-4; 14 bases agree with TRBD2. The CDR3 is made up of 17 amino acids. With V trimmed by 6 bases and J by 0 bases, 5 bases remained unmatched. CDR3 DNA: TGTGCCAGCAGCGGACTAGCGGGGGGCCTTAGCACAGATACGCAGTATTTT. It specifies CASSGLAGGLSTDTQYF.

This clonotype was seen only a few times. The chain couples TRBV16 to TRBJ2-7, with TRBD2 matching over 7 bases. Germline-derived CDR1 and CDR2 are KGHSY and FQNENV. V was clipped by 3 bases and J by 2 bases; unmatched bases: 10. CDR3 length: 16 residues. CDR3 sequence: CASSQLGEGGPYEQYF. CDR3 bases: TGTGCCAGCAGCCAGTTAGGGGAGGGTGGCCCCTACGAGCAGTACTTC.

Of note for this clonotype: The junction shows a germline mismatch at one end, possibly a read error. V usage is TRBV9 and J usage is TRBJ2-7, with TRBD1 matching 7 bases. CDR3 length: 15 residues. Germline V gene sequence: CDR1 SGDLS, CDR2 YYNGEE. The chain's CDR3 is CASRVEGTASYEQYF. In nucleotides, the CDR3 is TGTGCCAGCAGGGTAGAGGGGACAGCTTCCTACGAGCAGTACTTC.

This clonotype was detected only a few times. V gene TRBV6-2 or TRBV6-3 combines with J gene TRBJ1-4; the D is unclear. The CDR3 is 14 residues long. CDR1 and CDR2 (germline): MNHEY, SVGEGT. With 6 bases removed from V and 5 bases from J, the gap between germline ends came to 13 bases. The DNA of the CDR3 is TGTGCCAGCAGACCCGGAGCGCCCAATGAAAAACTGTTTTTT. Translated: CASRPGAPNEKLFF.

The chain uses TRBV6-2 or TRBV6-3 and TRBJ2-3; the match to TRBD1 covers 10 bases. J gave up 3 bases and V 5 bases, and 8 bases lay outside the gene matches. Germline CDR1 MNHEY, CDR2 SVGEGT. CDR3 length equals 16 residues. The CDR3 DNA reads TGTGCCAGCAGTCTACTGAGGACAGGGGGGACAGATACGCAGTATTTT. This sequence encodes CASSLLRTGGTDTQYF.

A single count supports this clonotype. A clone one base away is much larger, so this may be a read error. The rearrangement uses TRBV29-1 and TRBJ2-7; a possible D gene is TRBD2 (5 bases). Germline loops: CDR1 SQVTM, CDR2 ANQGSEA. Between the trimmed V and J ends, which lost 3 bases and 4 bases, there was a span of 22 bases. The CDR3 has 16 residues. The CDR3 DNA reads TGCAGCGTTGAGGCGGTTCAGACCAGTGGCGGGTACGAGCAGTACTTC. Its protein is CSVEAVQTSGGYEQYF.

The V and J genes are TRBV7-9 and TRBJ2-1; the D is unclear. The V end was cut by 4 bases, the J end by 6 bases, with 13 bases between. There are 14 residues in the CDR3. Germline V gene sequence: CDR1 SEHNR, CDR2 FQNEAQ (reference sequence). CDR3 DNA: TGTGCCAGCAGCTCTATCTTAAACCCCAATGAGCAGTTCTTC. It codes for CASSSILNPNEQFF. The full variable domain, its missing parts supplied by reference TRBV7-9 and TRBJ2-1, is DTGVSQNPRHKITKRGQNVTFRCDPISEHNRLYWYRQTLGQGPEFLTYFQNEAQLEKSRLLSDRFSAERPKGSFSTLEIQRTEQGDSAMYLCASSSILNPNEQFFGPGTRLTVL.

V is TRBV27 and J is TRBJ2-7; 7 nucleotides match TRBD2. V was clipped by 6 bases and J by 6 bases; unmatched bases: 8. CDR1 is MNHEY and CDR2 is SMNVEV in the germline V gene (reference sequence). The CDR3 sequence is 13 residues long. In nucleotides, the CDR3 is TGTGCCAGCAGCACCGGGACTACTGTCGAGCAGTACTTC. As protein: CASSTGTTVEQYF.